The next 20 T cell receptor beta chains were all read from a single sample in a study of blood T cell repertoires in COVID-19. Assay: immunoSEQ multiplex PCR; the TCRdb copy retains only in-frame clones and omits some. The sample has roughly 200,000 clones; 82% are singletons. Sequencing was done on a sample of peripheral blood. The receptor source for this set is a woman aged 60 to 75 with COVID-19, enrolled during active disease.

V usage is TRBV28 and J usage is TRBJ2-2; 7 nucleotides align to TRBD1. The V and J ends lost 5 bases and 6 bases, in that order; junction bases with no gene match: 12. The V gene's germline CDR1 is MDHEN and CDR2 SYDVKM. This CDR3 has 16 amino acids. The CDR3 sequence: CASSLMTGTGSGELFF. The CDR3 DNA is TGTGCCAGCAGTCTTATGACAGGGACCGGTTCCGGGGAGCTGTTTTTT.

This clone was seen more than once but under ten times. The CDR3 nucleotides are TGCGCCAGCAGCTTAAACTCCCGGGACTCGGCCAATGAGCAGTTCTTC. This gives the protein CASSLNSRDSANEQFF. The chain employs TRBV10-1 and TRBJ2-1; D is possibly TRBD2 (6 bases). The V end was cut by 6 bases, the J end by 6 bases, with 21 bases between. The germline V gene has CDR1 WNHNN and CDR2 SYGVQD (reference sequence). CDR3 length: 16 amino acids.

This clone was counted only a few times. The CDR3 is CASSQQHDTQYF. The CDR3 DNA sequence: TGTGCCAGCAGCCAACAGCACGATACGCAGTATTTT. The chain links TRBV7-9 to TRBJ2-3, with D unclear. Trimming shortened V by 5 bases and J by 6 bases, and 9 bases separated the two germline ends. The CDR3 contains 12 residues. Per the germline V gene, CDR1 is SEHNR and CDR2 is FQNEAQ (reference sequence).

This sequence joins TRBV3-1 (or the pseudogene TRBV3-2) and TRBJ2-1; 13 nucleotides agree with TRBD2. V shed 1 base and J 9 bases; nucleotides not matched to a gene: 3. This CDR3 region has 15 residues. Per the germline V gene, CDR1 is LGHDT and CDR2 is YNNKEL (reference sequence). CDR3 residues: CASSQGTSGGVEQFF. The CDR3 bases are TGTGCCAGCAGCCAAGGGACTAGCGGGGGAGTTGAGCAGTTCTTC.

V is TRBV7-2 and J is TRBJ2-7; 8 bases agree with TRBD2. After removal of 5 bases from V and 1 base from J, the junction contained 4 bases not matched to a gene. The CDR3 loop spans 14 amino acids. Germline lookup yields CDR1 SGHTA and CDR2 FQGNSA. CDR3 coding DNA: TGTGCCAGCAGCCAGGCTAGCGGGTCCTACGAGCAGTACGTC. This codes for CASSQASGSYEQYV.

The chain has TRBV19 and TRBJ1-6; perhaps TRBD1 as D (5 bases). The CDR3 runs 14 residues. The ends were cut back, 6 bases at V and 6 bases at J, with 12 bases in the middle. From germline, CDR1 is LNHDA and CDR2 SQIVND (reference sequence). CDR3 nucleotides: TGTGCCAGTAGCCCTCGGACACCTAATTCACCCCTCCACTTT. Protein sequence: CASSPRTPNSPLHF.

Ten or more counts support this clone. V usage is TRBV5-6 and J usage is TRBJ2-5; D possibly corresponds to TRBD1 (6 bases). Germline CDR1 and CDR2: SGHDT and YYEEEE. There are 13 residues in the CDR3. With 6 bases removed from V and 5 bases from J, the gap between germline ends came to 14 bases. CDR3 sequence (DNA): TGTGCCAGCAACCAGGGGTTCTATGAGACCCAGTACTTC. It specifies CASNQGFYETQYF.

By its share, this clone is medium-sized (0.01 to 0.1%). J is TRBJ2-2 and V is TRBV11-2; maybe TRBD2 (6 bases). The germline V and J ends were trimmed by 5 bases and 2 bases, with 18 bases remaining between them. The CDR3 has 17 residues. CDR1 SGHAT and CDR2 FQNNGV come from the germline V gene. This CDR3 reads CASSNPTASENTGELFF. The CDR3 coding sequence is TGTGCCAGCAGCAACCCCACTGCTAGCGAAAACACCGGGGAGCTGTTTTTT.

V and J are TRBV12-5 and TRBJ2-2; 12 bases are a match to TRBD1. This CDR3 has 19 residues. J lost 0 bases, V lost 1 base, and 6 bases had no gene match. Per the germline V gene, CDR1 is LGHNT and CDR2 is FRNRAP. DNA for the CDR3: TGTGCTAGTGGTTTGGGTAGGGGACAGGGGGCGTCGAACACCGGGGAGCTGTTTTTT. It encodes CASGLGRGQGASNTGELFF.

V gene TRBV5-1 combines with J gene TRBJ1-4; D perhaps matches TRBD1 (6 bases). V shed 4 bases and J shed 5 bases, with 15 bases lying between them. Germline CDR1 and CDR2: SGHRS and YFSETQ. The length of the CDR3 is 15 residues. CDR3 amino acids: CASSPVGGSNEKLFF. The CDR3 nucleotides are TGCGCCAGCAGCCCGGTTGGGGGCTCAAATGAAAAACTGTTTTTT. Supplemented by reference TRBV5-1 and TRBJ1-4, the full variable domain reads KAGVTQTPRYLIKTRGQQVTLSCSPISGHRSVSWYQQTPGQGLQFLFEYFSETQRNKGNFPGRFSGRQFSNSRSEMNVSTLELGDSALYLCASSPVGGSNEKLFFGSGTQLSVL.

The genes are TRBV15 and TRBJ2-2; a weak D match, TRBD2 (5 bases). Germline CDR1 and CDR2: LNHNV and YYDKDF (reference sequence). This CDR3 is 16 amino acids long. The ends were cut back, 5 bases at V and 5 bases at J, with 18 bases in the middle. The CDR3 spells CATSQSGLTGTGELFF. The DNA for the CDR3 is TGTGCCACCAGCCAGAGTGGGCTGACGGGGACCGGGGAGCTGTTTTTT.

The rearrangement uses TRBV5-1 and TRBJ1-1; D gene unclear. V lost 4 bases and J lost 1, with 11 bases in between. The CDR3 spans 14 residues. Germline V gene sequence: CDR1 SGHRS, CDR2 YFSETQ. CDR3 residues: CASSVQTSNTEAFF. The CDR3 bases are TGCGCCAGCAGCGTACAGACATCGAACACTGAAGCTTTCTTT.

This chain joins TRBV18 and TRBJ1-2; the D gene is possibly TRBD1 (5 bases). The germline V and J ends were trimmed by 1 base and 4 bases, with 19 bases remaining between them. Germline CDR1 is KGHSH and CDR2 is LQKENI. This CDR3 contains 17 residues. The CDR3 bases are TGTGCCAGCTCACCACGACCAAACGTTGGGGGAGGCTATGGCTACACCTTC. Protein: CASSPRPNVGGGYGYTF.

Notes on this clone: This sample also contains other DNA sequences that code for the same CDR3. Here the CDR3 reads CSVATGGNTEAFF. For the CDR3, the DNA is TGCAGCGTTGCGACAGGGGGGAACACTGAAGCTTTCTTT. The genes are TRBV29-1 and TRBJ1-1; 9 bases match TRBD1. Germline loops: CDR1 SQVTM, CDR2 ANQGSEA. The CDR3 covers 13 residues. V dropped 4 bases and J dropped 1; count of bases not matched to a gene: 1.

The CDR3 here is CASTPGTAGNTIYF. Here the CDR3 DNA reads TGTGCCAGCACCCCCGGGACAGCTGGAAACACCATATATTTT. This rearrangement joins TRBV28 to TRBJ1-3, with TRBD1 identical over 7 bases. V lost 7 bases and J lost 2; bases outside the gene matches: 5. Germline values: CDR1 MDHEN, CDR2 SYDVKM. The CDR3 runs 14 residues. The full variable domain, its missing parts supplied by reference TRBV28 and TRBJ1-3, is DVKVTQSSRYLVKRTGEKVFLECVQDMDHENMFWYRQDPGLGLRLIYFSYDVKMKEKGDIPEGYSVSREKKERFSLILESASTNQTSMYLCASTPGTAGNTIYFGEGSWLTVV.

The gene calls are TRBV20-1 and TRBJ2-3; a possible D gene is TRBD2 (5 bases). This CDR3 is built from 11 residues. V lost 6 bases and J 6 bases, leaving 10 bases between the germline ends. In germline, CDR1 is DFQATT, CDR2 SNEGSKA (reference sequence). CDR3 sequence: CSAKRGDTQYF. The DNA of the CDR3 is TGCAGTGCCAAAAGAGGGGATACGCAGTATTTT.

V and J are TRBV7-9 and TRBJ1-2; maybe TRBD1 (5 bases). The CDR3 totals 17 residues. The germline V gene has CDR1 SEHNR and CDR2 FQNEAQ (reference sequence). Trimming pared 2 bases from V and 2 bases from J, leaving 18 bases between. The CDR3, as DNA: TGTGCCAGCAGCTTATATCAGGGACTGCTCACCAACTATGGCTACACCTTC. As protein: CASSLYQGLLTNYGYTF.

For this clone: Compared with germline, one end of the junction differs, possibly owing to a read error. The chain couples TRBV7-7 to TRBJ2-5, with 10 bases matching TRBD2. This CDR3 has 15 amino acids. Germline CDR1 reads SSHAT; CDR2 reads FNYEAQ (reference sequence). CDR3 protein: CASSFGLAEQETQYF. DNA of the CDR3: TGTGCTAGCAGCTTCGGACTAGCGGAACAAGAGACCCAGTACTTC. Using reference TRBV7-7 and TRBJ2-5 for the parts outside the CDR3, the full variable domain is GAGVSQSPRYKVTKRGQDVTLRCDPISSHATLYWYQQALGQGPEFLTYFNYEAQPDKSGLPSDRFSAERPEGSISTLTIQRTEQRDSAMYRCASSFGLAEQETQYFGPGTRLLVL.

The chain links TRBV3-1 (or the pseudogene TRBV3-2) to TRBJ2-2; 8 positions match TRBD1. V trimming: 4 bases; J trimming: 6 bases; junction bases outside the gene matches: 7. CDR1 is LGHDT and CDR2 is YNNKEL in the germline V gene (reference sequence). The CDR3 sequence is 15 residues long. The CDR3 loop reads CASSPDRGRAGELFF. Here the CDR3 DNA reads TGTGCCAGCAGCCCCGACAGGGGACGGGCCGGGGAGCTGTTTTTT.

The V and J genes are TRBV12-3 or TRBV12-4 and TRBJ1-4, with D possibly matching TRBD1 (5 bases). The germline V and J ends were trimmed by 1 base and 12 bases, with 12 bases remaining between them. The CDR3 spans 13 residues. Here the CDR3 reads CASSLVGEIQLFF. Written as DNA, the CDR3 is TGTGCCAGCAGTTTAGTAGGGGAAATTCAACTGTTTTTT.